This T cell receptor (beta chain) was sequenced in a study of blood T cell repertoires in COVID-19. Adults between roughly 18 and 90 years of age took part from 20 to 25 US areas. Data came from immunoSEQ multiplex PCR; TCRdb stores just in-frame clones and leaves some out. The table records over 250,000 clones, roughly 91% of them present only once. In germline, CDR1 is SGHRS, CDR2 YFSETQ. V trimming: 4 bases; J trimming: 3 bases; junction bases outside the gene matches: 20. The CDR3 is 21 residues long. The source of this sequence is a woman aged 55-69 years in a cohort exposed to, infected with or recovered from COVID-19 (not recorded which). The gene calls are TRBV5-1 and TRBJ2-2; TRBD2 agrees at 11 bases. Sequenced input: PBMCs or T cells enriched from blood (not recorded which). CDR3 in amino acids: CASSRAKTHGTSGGDTGELFF. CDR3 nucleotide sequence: TGCGCCAGCAGCCGGGCCAAGACCCATGGGACTAGCGGAGGCGACACCGGGGAGCTGTTTTTT.